The 21 T cell receptor beta chains in this list originate from one sample, sequenced in a study of long-term antiretroviral therapy in people with HIV. Assay version v3.0 of immunoSEQ was used, and it was run at survey level. Some clones are missing from TCRdb's copy, which holds only in-frame ones; the method was immunoSEQ multiplex PCR. Of about 22,000 clones in the sample, about 79% were seen once. The sequencing here drew on unsorted PBMCs, taken 0.1 years before starting antiretroviral therapy. The origin of the receptors is a man younger than 35 with HIV.

The V gene is TRBV4-3, the J gene TRBJ1-2; unclear D gene. Germline V gene data show CDR1 as LGHNA and CDR2 as YSLEER. The CDR3 is 13 amino acids. The V end lost 1 base, the J end lost 5 bases, and 8 bases lay between the germline ends. The CDR3 DNA is TGCGCCAGCAGCCAAGCCTTGGGGTATGGCTACACCTTC. It translates to CASSQALGYGYTF.

This clone appeared once. The chain carries TRBV4-3 and TRBJ2-7; D gene unclear. V was cut by 6 bases and J by 3 bases, with 6 bases left in between. The V gene's germline CDR1 is LGHNA and CDR2 YSLEER. The CDR3 is 11 residues long. The CDR3 DNA sequence: TGCGCCAGCAGAGACAACTACGAGCAGTACTTC. Translating it yields CASRDNYEQYF.

J is TRBJ1-2 and V is TRBV19; TRBD1 agrees at 7 bases. The junction had 12 bases not matched to a gene; V was cut back by 7 bases and J by 4 bases. Germline values: CDR1 LNHDA, CDR2 SQIVND (reference sequence). The CDR3 is 15 residues long. The CDR3 DNA follows: TGTGCCAGTACCATACAGGGGCGGACCCCCTATGGCTACACCTTC. It is translated as CASTIQGRTPYGYTF.

In DNA form, the CDR3 reads TGTGCCAGCAGCCGGTTCTCCCAGGGGAATGAGCAGTTCTTC. Translating it yields CASSRFSQGNEQFF. The chain combines TRBV13 with TRBJ2-1; tentatively, D is TRBD1 (6 bases). CDR1 is PRHDT, CDR2 FYEKMQ, per germline (reference sequence). This CDR3 comprises 14 residues. Trimming removed 5 bases from V and 7 bases from J, with 15 bases in between.

The chain carries TRBV19 and TRBJ2-2; 7 positions agree with TRBD1. The CDR3 contains 15 residues. Germline CDR1 and CDR2: LNHDA and SQIVND (reference sequence). After removal of 5 bases from V and 4 bases from J, the junction contained 7 bases not matched to a gene. The chain's CDR3 is CASSRRQGATGELFF. The CDR3, as DNA: TGTGCCAGTAGTCGGCGACAGGGTGCCACCGGGGAGCTGTTTTTT.

This clone was found a few times. This chain connects TRBV7-9 to TRBJ2-7, with 16 bases aligning to TRBD2. V lost 5 bases to trimming and J lost 5 bases; unmatched junction nucleotides: 3. Germline V gene sequence: CDR1 SEHNR, CDR2 FQNEAQ (reference sequence). This CDR3 region has 15 residues. The CDR3 DNA is TGTGCCAGCAGCCCGGGACTAGCGGGGGGGCACGAGCAGTACTTC. This sequence encodes CASSPGLAGGHEQYF.

This clone came up a few times. The gene calls are TRBV25-1 and TRBJ2-7; TRBD1 matches at 8 bases. The CDR3 is 13 amino acids. From germline, CDR1 is MGHDK and CDR2 SYGVNS. Trimming removed 8 bases from V and 1 base from J; junction bases left unmatched: 4. CDR3 sequence reads: CASGTGESYEQYF. In DNA form, the CDR3 reads TGTGCCAGCGGGACAGGCGAGTCCTACGAGCAGTACTTC.

The rearrangement uses TRBV6-5 and TRBJ2-5, with 8 positions matching TRBD2. Germline V gives CDR1 MNHEY, CDR2 SVGAGI. Germline trimming cut 5 bases from V and 5 bases from J; bases unmatched to any gene: 7. The CDR3 has 14 residues. In nucleotides, the CDR3 is TGTGCCAGCAGTACTAGCGGAGTGGGGGAGACCCAGTACTTC. Residues: CASSTSGVGETQYF.

J is TRBJ1-3 and V is TRBV27; 10 positions agree with TRBD1. This CDR3 spans 17 amino acids. J lost 3 bases, V lost 1 base, and 6 bases had no gene match. Germline lookup yields CDR1 MNHEY and CDR2 SMNVEV (reference sequence). DNA for the CDR3: TGTGCCAGCAGTTTATACGGACAGGGGGGAGGTGGAAACACCATATATTTT. Translating gives CASSLYGQGGGGNTIYF.

V and J are TRBV12-2 and TRBJ2-5; the table assigns TRBD2, which was not confirmed against the DNA. TRBV12-2 is classified as a pseudogene. The CDR3 loop spans 15 amino acids. CDR3 sequence reads: CASRLALERRETQYF. The CDR3 DNA reads TGTGCAAGTCGCTTAGCGCTAGAACGGCGAGAGACCCAGTACTTC.

The chain uses TRBV13 and TRBJ2-7, with D perhaps TRBD1 (6 bases). Between the trimmed V and J ends, which lost 8 bases and 2 bases, there was a span of 22 bases. CDR3 size: 16 residues. CDR1 and CDR2 from the germline V gene are PRHDT and FYEKMQ (reference sequence). The CDR3 loop is CASADSWQGSPYEQYF. The DNA for the CDR3 is TGTGCCAGCGCCGATTCCTGGCAGGGGAGCCCCTACGAGCAGTACTTC.

The V gene is TRBV9, the J gene TRBJ2-2, with 7 bases aligning to TRBD2. This CDR3 is built from 21 residues. CDR1 and CDR2 from the germline V gene are SGDLS and YYNGEE. V lost 7 bases and J lost 2; bases outside the gene matches: 26. In nucleotides, the CDR3 is TGTGCCAGCGGGGGGTGGGGTTCGGGAGGAACGAACAAACCAAACACCGGGGAGCTGTTTTTT. As protein: CASGGWGSGGTNKPNTGELFF.

The DNA for the CDR3 is TGTGCCAGCAGTTCCGGACAGGGACGGGAAAAACTGTTTTTT. The encoded protein is CASSSGQGREKLFF. V usage is TRBV6-5 and J usage is TRBJ1-4; 8 nucleotides line up with TRBD1. V gave up 4 bases and J gave up 8 bases; unmatched junction bases: 6. CDR1 is MNHEY and CDR2 is SVGAGI in the germline V gene. CDR3 length: 14 residues.

The rearrangement joins TRBV7-9 to TRBJ2-3; 8 positions agree with TRBD2. The CDR3 has 14 residues. Germline loops: CDR1 SEHNR, CDR2 FQNEAQ (reference sequence). V trimming: 5 bases; J trimming: 10 bases; junction bases outside the gene matches: 11. DNA for the CDR3: TGTGCCAGCAGCGGCTCGGGGGGGCGTAAGGCGCAGTATTTT. It encodes CASSGSGGRKAQYF.

The chain combines TRBV27 with TRBJ2-7, with D perhaps TRBD2 (6 bases). Germline V gene lookup returns CDR1 MNHEY and CDR2 SMNVEV (reference sequence). V gave up 4 bases and J gave up 7 bases, with 14 bases separating them. The length of the CDR3 is 13 residues. For the CDR3, the DNA is TGTGCCAGCAGTTCCAAGCCCCGGGAGGAGCAGTACTTC. Protein: CASSSKPREEQYF.

The chain employs TRBV19 and TRBJ1-1, with unresolved D. This CDR3 has 13 amino acids. CDR1 and CDR2 (germline): LNHDA, SQIVND (reference sequence). Between the trimmed V and J ends, which lost 1 base and 11 bases, there was a span of 14 bases. The CDR3 DNA reads TGTGCCAGTAGTATAGGGGGAACTTTCGAGGCTTTCTTT. Amino acid sequence: CASSIGGTFEAFF.

CDR3 in DNA: TGCGCCAGCAGCTTGGCCCCCTCCGGGACAGGGACCTACGAGCAGTACTTC. Translating it yields CASSLAPSGTGTYEQYF. The J gene is TRBJ2-7, the V gene TRBV5-1; 9 bases are shared with TRBD1. The germline V gene has CDR1 SGHRS and CDR2 YFSETQ. The J segment lost 2 bases and the V segment lost 0 bases, leaving 9 bases of the junction unmatched. The CDR3 covers 17 residues.

V and J are TRBV2 and TRBJ1-1; D ambiguous. The V and J ends lost 2 bases and 1 base respectively, with 5 bases between them. The CDR3 consists of 13 residues. Germline assignment: CDR1 SNHLY and CDR2 FYNNEI. CDR3 sequence (DNA): TGTGCCAGCAGTGAACGGAGGAACACTGAAGCTTTCTTT. This encodes CASSERRNTEAFF.

This clone showed up just once. V gene TRBV7-9 combines with J gene TRBJ2-1, with TRBD2 matching over 7 bases. This CDR3 contains 16 residues. Losses at the gene ends were 6 bases for V and 3 bases for J; bases not matched to a gene: 11. Germline V gene data show CDR1 as SEHNR and CDR2 as FQNEAQ (reference sequence). This CDR3 reads CASSQTSPVLYNEQFF. The CDR3 coding sequence is TGTGCCAGCAGTCAGACTAGCCCCGTCCTCTACAATGAGCAGTTCTTC.

The chain combines TRBV4-2 with TRBJ2-5; a possible D gene is TRBD2 (5 bases). The CDR3 is 18 residues long. Trimming cost V 0 bases and J 2 bases, with 19 bases left between them. In germline, CDR1 is LGHNA, CDR2 YNFKEQ. For the CDR3, the DNA is TGTGCCAGCAGCCAAGATCTAGTAGGAGGCGGGTGGCAAGAGACCCAGTACTTC. It encodes CASSQDLVGGGWQETQYF.

The V and J genes are TRBV4-2 and TRBJ1-2, with a weak D call TRBD1 (5 bases). V lost 2 bases and J 8 bases, leaving 18 bases between the germline ends. This CDR3 has 15 amino acids. Per the germline V gene, CDR1 is LGHNA and CDR2 is YNFKEQ. Written as DNA, the CDR3 is TGTGCCAGCAGCCAATTTGGGGCCCGTGAACGCGGCTACACCTTC. Translation: CASSQFGARERGYTF.